This entry features one T cell receptor beta chain sequence. Its antigen target is currently unknown. Base quality data are lacking; no much larger clone is found one base away. This sample stems from a study of shared clonotypes between healthy human individuals (TCRdb year 2020). General notes on the study: The cohort comprised a couple of women and a few men aged 18 to 49 years. Per donor, three plates each were used for CD4 naive and CD4 memory, two for CD8 naive, and one for CD8 memory. The study deeply sequenced blood TCR repertoires of about five healthy adults to estimate repertoire size and the extent of clonotype sharing between individuals. To increase sequencing depth and limit assay-specific biases, different laboratories used diverse techniques to prepare libraries and sequence TCR repertoires. Leukapheresis yielded between about 0.94 and 9.5 billion PBMCs per donor.

Taken from the germline V gene, the CDR1 and CDR2 loops are SGHNT and YENEEA. V trim: 1 base; J trim: 3 bases; unmatched bases: 6. The CDR3 numbers 16 residues from cysteine through phenylalanine. The kept DNA is CDR3 alone, 48 bases in frame from the first base. The donors were healthy, HIV-negative adults who had no recently reported acute infections or vaccinations. All donors were Caucasian adults living in Nashville, Tennessee, USA. CD4+ T cells were enriched by magnetic negative selection, after which naive cells were positively selected on CD45RA and the negative fraction was taken as the memory subset. Blood was collected by leukapheresis, and PBMCs were isolated by Ficoll-Histopaque density gradient centrifugation and then cryopreserved in liquid nitrogen vapor phase. Purity and quantity of every magnetically sorted T cell population were checked by analytical flow cytometry. Each sorted fraction had its genomic DNA isolated and then quantified by UV absorbance on a Nanodrop 2000c.

TCR CDR3 regions were amplified from genomic DNA by multiplex PCR using the deep immunoSEQ assay. For each cell subset, the extracted genomic DNA was distributed evenly across all wells of several immunoSEQ 96-well plates, and each plate served as one replicate. For sorted subsets, around 200 ng genomic DNA, equal to tens of thousands of T cell genomes, was loaded into each replicate PCR. Purified libraries were measured with a Qubit 3.0 fluorometer, size-checked on a Bioanalyzer 2100, and measured again with the KAPA Library Quantification kit. A separate single-read 150-cycle Illumina NextSeq 550 flow cell was used to sequence each immunoSEQ 96-well plate. Concerning the study's data processing: Because the immunoSEQ output included only junctional sequences and no quality scores, the filtering could not be the same as the filtering used for full-length reads. To assign V/J genes and CDR3, sequences were annotated against IMGT germline references using PyIR, a Python wrapper for IgBLAST v1.9. Reads with weak V/J assignments (E-value above 1e-6), missing CDR3, stop codons, out-of-frame junctions, or ambiguous translated residues were removed. V3J clonotypes were defined by identical inferred V gene, J gene, and CDR3 amino acid sequence. The percentage overlap between two repertoires was calculated by dividing the number of shared unique clonotypes by the size of the smaller repertoire. RTK rarefaction, the Chao1 estimator, and Recon v2.1 estimates of unobserved clonotypes were used to assess repertoire richness. For all TCRbeta clonotypes obtained by the gDNA method from several donors, generation probabilities were computed with OLGA. Imported from immuneACCESS, the table was reduced by TCRdb to in-frame sequences with V and J called. These copies leave out some clones; in studies compared against another copy, an unresolved V gene accounts for under half, and the cause of the remainder is not known. The V and J calls and clone size were taken over from that table, and D and trimming were inferred from the DNA. Counted in this sample were some 2.4 million clones; over 85% of them appeared once. The ten largest clones add up to 0.36% of the sample.

Paper-wide results and their limitations: Pairwise subsampling indicated that sequencing depth was expected to affect the degree of clonotype sharing among donors. Only blood was sampled, and tissue TCR repertoires likely differ from those in blood. Because the study included a small number of donors, the genetic and exposure-history diversity represented was limited. Clonotypes shared by all four sorted-subset donors showed higher generation probabilities than non-shared clonotypes. Rarefaction of sorted-subset datasets indicated incomplete sequencing despite the large sequencing depth. Across four donors, roughly 5.4% of naive CD4, roughly 3.3% of naive CD8, under 2.5% of memory CD4, and 0.4% of memory CD8 clonotypes were shared. Estimated clonotype richness was generally larger for naive than for memory subsets.

The origin of this receptor is a man aged 18 to 30 in good health. Some clones in this sample may be carry-over from other donors' samples. In this chain, TRBV11-3 is recombined with TRBJ2-1; 7 central bases correspond to TRBD2. What was sequenced was naive CD4+ T cells from PBMCs. The cell subset or site label on this specimen signifies: CD45RA+ positively selected. The CDR3 has the sequence CASSLVGGLSYNEQFF. DNA sequence: TGTGCCAGCAGCTTAGTGGGAGGGCTAAGCTACAATGAGCAGTTCTTC.